These T cell receptor beta chains were read from a single sample in a study of blood T cell repertoires in COVID-19. TCRdb's copy holds only in-frame clones and misses some; the assay was immunoSEQ multiplex PCR. Among more than 90,000 clones listed, approximately 77% were seen once. The sample consisted of peripheral blood. These receptors were collected from a woman older than 75 with acute or convalescent COVID-19. CDR3s include the opening cysteine and the closing phenylalanine or tryptophan. The D gene is left open where the match is weak. Not every row has a clone size; where given, it reads once, few, many or a size class.

J gene	clone size	V gene	D gene	CDR3 protein	CDR3 DNA
TRBJ1-2	NA	TRBV30	NA	CAWTGDYDGYTF	TGTGCCTGGACAGGGGATTATGATGGCTACACCTTC
TRBJ2-7	NA	TRBV30	NA	CAWSVLGREQYF	TGTGCCTGGAGTGTACTAGGTCGCGAGCAGTACTTC
TRBJ2-1	NA	TRBV5-1	NA	CASSVGVGLYNEQFF	TGCGCCAGCAGTGTAGGGGTGGGGTTGTACAATGAGCAGTTCTTC
TRBJ2-1	NA	TRBV7-2	NA	CASSLAGYPYNEQFF	TGTGCCAGCAGCTTAGCCGGGTATCCCTACAATGAGCAGTTCTTC
TRBJ1-5	NA	TRBV2	TRBD1	CASSDARGRQPQHF	TGTGCCAGCAGTGACGCCAGGGGGAGGCAGCCCCAGCATTTT
TRBJ1-4	NA	TRBV5-4	NA	CASSLRRGPTNEKLFF	TGTGCCAGCAGCTTGAGGCGGGGGCCAACTAATGAAAAACTGTTTTTT
TRBJ2-7	NA	TRBV6-5	TRBD1	CASSYGQGREQYF	TGTGCCAGCAGTTACGGACAGGGCCGGGAGCAGTACTTC
TRBJ2-3	NA	TRBV7-2	NA	CASSSSARFTDTQYF	TGTGCCAGCAGCTCTTCAGCCAGGTTCACAGATACGCAGTATTTT
TRBJ2-5	NA	TRBV5-1	NA	CASSFGDSSNPAQYF	TGCGCCAGCAGCTTTGGTGACAGCTCGAATCCTGCCCAGTACTTC
TRBJ2-7	NA	TRBV28	NA	CASSPGYEQYF	TGTGCCAGCAGTCCCGGGTACGAGCAGTACTTC
TRBJ1-2	NA	TRBV19	NA	CASSSRRGANYGYTF	TGTGCCAGTAGTTCACGACGGGGAGCTAACTATGGCTACACCTTC
TRBJ1-4	NA	TRBV13	TRBD1	CASSLGRQGLGVEKLFF	TGTGCCAGCAGCTTAGGCCGACAGGGTCTAGGAGTTGAAAAACTGTTTTTT
TRBJ2-1	few	TRBV9	TRBD2	CASSVGGLAKGNEQFF	TGTGCCAGCAGCGTAGGGGGACTAGCGAAAGGGAATGAGCAGTTCTTC
TRBJ1-2	NA	TRBV6-5	TRBD1	CASRGSGTGNYGYTF	TGTGCCAGCAGAGGATCCGGGACAGGGAACTATGGCTACACCTTC
TRBJ2-7	NA	TRBV2	NA	CASTLGSSYEQYF	TGTGCCAGCACCCTGGGCTCCTCCTACGAGCAGTACTTC
TRBJ2-7	NA	TRBV6-5	NA	CATEREYEQYF	TGTGCCACGGAGCGAGAGTACGAGCAGTACTTC
TRBJ1-5	NA	TRBV18	NA	CASSPQGGAPSQPQHF	TGTGCCAGCTCACCACAAGGGGGGGCCCCCAGTCAGCCCCAGCATTTT
TRBJ2-3	NA	TRBV9	TRBD2	CASSVRLAPSDTQYF	TGTGCCAGCAGCGTTAGACTAGCCCCCTCGGATACGCAGTATTTT
TRBJ2-7	few	TRBV29-1	TRBD2	CSVLLASEQYF	TGCAGCGTCCTACTAGCGAGCGAGCAGTACTTC
TRBJ2-7	NA	TRBV6-1	NA	CASSEAWTAYEQYF	TGTGCCAGCAGTGAAGCATGGACAGCCTACGAGCAGTACTTC
TRBJ1-6	once	TRBV2	NA	CASNVDSNSPLHF	TGTGCCAGCAACGTGGACAGCAATTCACCCCTCCACTTT
TRBJ2-5	NA	TRBV30	NA	CAWSVRSGKGTQYF	TGTGCCTGGAGTGTACGGTCAGGGAAAGGGACCCAGTACTTC
TRBJ2-1	NA	TRBV7-2	NA	CASSDYGSYNEQFF	TGTGCCAGCAGCGACTACGGCTCCTACAATGAGCAGTTCTTC
TRBJ2-1	few	TRBV7-3	TRBD1	CASSLRGQGINEQFF	TGTGCCAGCAGTTTACGGGGACAGGGGATCAATGAGCAGTTCTTC
TRBJ2-7	few	TRBV6-6	TRBD1	CASSRLGQGYEQYF	TGTGCCAGCAGTCGCCTGGGACAGGGCTACGAGCAGTACTTC
TRBJ2-4	NA	TRBV28	NA	CASTGQPENIQYF	TGTGCCAGCACTGGACAGCCCGAAAACATTCAGTACTTC
TRBJ1-6	NA	TRBV27	NA	CASNPGISSYNSPLHF	TGTGCCAGCAATCCCGGGATTAGCTCCTATAATTCACCCCTCCACTTT
TRBJ2-7	once	TRBV6-1	NA	CASSEALRGYEQYF	TGTGCCAGCAGTGAAGCCCTACGGGGGTACGAGCAGTACTTC
TRBJ1-2	NA	TRBV28	NA	CASQSPGPATF	TGTGCCAGCCAAAGCCCTGGGCCCGCAACCTTC
TRBJ2-7	NA	TRBV7-2	NA	CASSSLDRTYEQYF	TGTGCCAGCAGCTCCCTCGACAGAACCTACGAGCAGTACTTC
TRBJ2-7	few	TRBV5-8	TRBD2	CASSSPGGSYEQYF	TGTGCCAGCAGCTCCCCCGGGGGGTCCTACGAGCAGTACTTC
TRBJ1-4	NA	TRBV21-1	NA	CASSKIGTPNEKLFF	TGTGCCAGCAGCAAAATTGGGACACCTAATGAAAAACTGTTTTTT
TRBJ1-4	few	TRBV4-3	NA	CASSQGYGAYEKLFF	TGCGCCAGCAGCCAAGGCTATGGGGCTTATGAAAAACTGTTTTTT
TRBJ1-5	NA	TRBV28	NA	CASSSGQPQHF	TGTGCCAGCAGTTCAGGACAGCCCCAGCATTTT
TRBJ2-7	NA	TRBV5-8	NA	CASSFPSGGVYEQYF	TGTGCCAGCAGCTTTCCCTCTGGGGGCGTCTACGAGCAGTACTTC
TRBJ2-7	many	TRBV7-9	TRBD1	CASNPGQTYEQYF	TGTGCCAGCAACCCGGGACAGACCTACGAGCAGTACTTC
TRBJ1-2	once	TRBV18	TRBD1	CASSPDRGNYGYTF	TGTGCCAGCTCACCGGACAGGGGTAACTATGGCTACACCTTC